This TCR beta chain stems from a study of PD-1 blockade in mismatch repair-deficient tumors. Broader study findings: Rapid post-treatment expansion, then contraction, generally preceding radiologic response, marked tumor-resident clones.

TCR sequencing covered a few patients who responded to pembrolizumab. Germline V gives CDR1 MNHEY, CDR2 SVGAGI. V was shortened by 0 bases and J by 7 bases, with 9 bases between the two germline ends. This CDR3 spans 14 amino acids. TCRdb keeps only in-frame clones here, not all; method: immunoSEQ multiplex PCR. Counted here are nearly 25,000 clones, 75% to 85% occurring once; the ten biggest clones make up 20% to 25%. About this clone itself: Antigen unknown.

The receptor was derived from an adult with mismatch repair-deficient cancer. Here the sequenced sample was peripheral blood, taken 12 weeks after starting pembrolizumab. V is TRBV6-5 and J is TRBJ2-2; D remains ambiguous. DNA for the CDR3: TGTGCCAGCAGTTACTCTAGGGCTCTCGGGGAGCTGTTTTTT. Its translation: CASSYSRALGELFF.